What follows is one TCR beta chain and its context. Its recognized antigen is unknown. Base qualities are not at hand, and no much larger clone is one base apart. This sample was included in a study of brain T cells in children with intractable seizures (dated by TCRdb to about 2021). In the study overall: Resected brain tissue from about 53 pediatric epilepsy surgery cases was initially screened for immune gene transcripts with a NanoString immunology panel. About 70% of the 12 selected surgery cases also had pre-surgery blood sequenced, which left four cases with brain tissue only.

The immunoSEQ assay was used to generate TCR beta chain sequences from genomic DNA. Concerning the study's data processing: Any CDR3 sequence that did not begin with the conserved framework cysteine at position 104 was removed by hand. Clonality was calculated as one minus the normalized Shannon's Diversity Index, with values ranging from 0 (maximal diversity) to 1 (oligoclonal). Differences in the frequency of the same CDR3 between samples, such as brain versus blood, were assessed with chi-squared comparison-of-proportions tests. Public clonotypes were identified by searching immuneACCESS, and similarity to known antiviral clonotypes was assessed with the VDJdb browser. Sourced from immuneACCESS, this table was stored by TCRdb with only in-frame sequences that have V and J called. A share of the clones is absent; for the studies checked, an unresolved V gene accounts for under half, and the remainder has no known explanation. Clonal size and the V and J genes are those of that table, whereas D and trimming came from the DNA. The sample yields 300,000 to 400,000 clones; 93% were counted once. Clones ranked in the top ten supply roughly 5.7% of the sample.

CDR1 SNHLY and CDR2 FYNNEI are derived from the germline V gene. The V end loses 5 bases and the J end loses 5 bases, and a stretch of 6 bases separates them. The CDR3 goes from the cysteine to the phenylalanine over 11 residues. Only the CDR3 DNA stays, 33 bases, in frame from base 1. Study-wide findings and limitations: Sequencing depth differed between pre- and post-surgery blood, so clones missing from the pre-surgery sample may reflect undersampling. Viral specificity was inferred only from CDR3 sequence similarity, and patients' HCMV serostatus was unknown.

The time point label of this sample denotes: blood from clinic visit 5 months post-surgery; TSC patient then seizure free. The surgery cases with the highest brain T cell transcript signatures were chosen for TCR beta chain sequencing of brain tissue, and also of blood when blood was available. Before surgery, patients had received at least one anti-epileptic drug. TCR-sequenced patients were children with drug-resistant epilepsy due to tuberous sclerosis complex, focal cortical dysplasia, Rasmussen encephalitis or hemimegalencephaly. Bulk genomic DNA was extracted from unsorted brain tissue and whole blood with the Monarch genomic DNA purification kit.

The chain is made from TRBV2 and TRBJ2-5; confidence is insufficient to name the D gene. This clonotype was sampled from a boy younger than two with tuberous sclerosis and intractable seizures. The starting material was peripheral blood, obtained 4 to 5 months after surgery. At the DNA level, the sequence is TGTGCCAGCAGTCCACAGGAGACCCAGTACTTC. Its translation is CASSPQETQYF.